This TCR beta chain derives from a study of T cell changes during pregnancy in multiple sclerosis. Deletions cut 6 bases from V and 7 bases from J, with 14 bases between. CDR3 length: 13 residues. Germline V CDR1 and CDR2: SGHDT, YYEEEE. The table came from immunoSEQ multiplex PCR; TCRdb's copy has only in-frame clones and leaves some out. The table has 100,000 or so clones, roughly 90% seen once; the top ten hold less than 4%. Sample: peripheral blood, taken after pregnancy. The sequence was obtained from a female donor with multiple sclerosis, enrolled in a pregnancy study. The genes are TRBV5-6 and TRBJ1-5; D is uncertain. The CDR3 is CASTIEYHQPQHF. The CDR3 DNA reads as TGTGCCAGCACCATCGAGTATCACCAGCCCCAGCATTTT.